These T cell receptor beta chains were read from a single sample in a study of neurological immune-mediated disorders. Using its own MiXCR run on the 5' RACE reads, TCRdb lists one record per CDR3 protein. Of over 60,000 distinct CDR3 sequences in the sample, 5.2% were seen once. Sequenced input: PBMCs. These receptors originate from a woman in her 30s with multiple sclerosis. Both conserved end residues are part of each CDR3.

j_call,v_call,cdr3_aa
TRBJ2-5,TRBV6-5,CASTPGDRQTQYF
TRBJ1-1,TRBV12-3/TRBV12-4,CASRITGVRVTEAFF
TRBJ1-1,TRBV9,CASSVAPLGNRVGTEAFF
TRBJ2-1,TRBV5-1,CASSSPLAGDMYNEQFF
TRBJ2-6,TRBV5-1,CASSSPGSGANVLTF
TRBJ2-3,TRBV5-1,CASSFYICSAPLASSTDTQYF
TRBJ2-5,TRBV24-1,CATSDLQGPTQYF
TRBJ1-2,TRBV12-3/TRBV12-4,CASSLGWDNGYTF
TRBJ1-5,TRBV5-1,CASSLAAWGTGAEPQHF
TRBJ2-7,TRBV10-3,CAISELSGTYEQYF
TRBJ2-1,TRBV5-1,CASSLTGLAKRNGQFF
TRBJ2-6,TRBV12-3/TRBV12-4,CASSLGTGRGANVLTF
TRBJ1-2,TRBV7-9,CASRGSGETNYGYTF
TRBJ2-3,TRBV3-1,CASSRQFLDTQYF
TRBJ2-5,TRBV20-1,CSARRETQYF
TRBJ1-1,TRBV6-5,CASSPALGDSPNEAFF
TRBJ2-1,TRBV20-1,CSASSNDNEQFF